Each of the 12 T cell receptor beta chains below was sequenced from the same sample in a study of blood T cells in healthy people across ages. A second roughly 6 to 12 cycle PCR used barcoded and J-beta primers. TCRdb re-derived calls from the 5' RACE reads in MiXCR, one entry per CDR3 protein. In the table there are 1.5 million to 2 million distinct CDR3 sequences, 28% of which are singletons. The specimen sequenced was blood. All receptors come from a woman in her thirties in good health.

A word on this clonotype: Possible read error: a much larger clone is one base away. The V and J genes are TRBV10-3 and TRBJ2-5; no clear D gene. Gene TRBJ2-7 matches the end of the DNA better, so the J call may be wrong. The germline V gene encodes CDR1 ENHRY and CDR2 SYGVKD. The CDR3 runs 14 residues. CDR3 region: CAIGESVPGYEQYF. Here the CDR3 DNA reads TGTGCCATCGGTGAGTCAGTTCCGGGCTACGAGCAGTACTTC.

The chain links TRBV5-1 to TRBJ1-4, with TRBD1 matching 8 bases. V trimming: 4 bases; J trimming: 8 bases; junction bases outside the gene matches: 10. The germline gives CDR1 SGHRS, CDR2 YFSETQ. The CDR3 is 15 amino acids. CDR3 coding DNA: TGCGCCAGCAGCACCGGACAGGGAAGGGGAGAAAAACTGTTTTTT. Its protein product is CASSTGQGRGEKLFF. The full variable domain, its missing parts supplied by reference TRBV5-1 and TRBJ1-4, is KAGVTQTPRYLIKTRGQQVTLSCSPISGHRSVSWYQQTPGQGLQFLFEYFSETQRNKGNFPGRFSGRQFSNSRSEMNVSTLELGDSALYLCASSTGQGRGEKLFFGSGTQLSVL.

This clonotype appeared a few times. An end of the junction does not agree with germline; a read error may underlie this. This rearrangement joins TRBV20-1 to TRBJ2-7, with D possibly TRBD2 on 5 matching bases. This CDR3 has 13 amino acids. Germline CDR1 is DFQATT and CDR2 is SNEGSKA (reference sequence). Here the CDR3 DNA reads TGCAGTGCCAACTCGGGATTCTCCCACGAGCAGTACTTC. Amino acid sequence: CSANSGFSHEQYF.

This clonotype has only a few counts. J is TRBJ2-5 and V is TRBV20-1; D ambiguous. Trimming cost V 3 bases and J 5 bases, with 7 bases left between them. This CDR3 is built from 11 residues. In germline, CDR1 is DFQATT, CDR2 SNEGSKA (reference sequence). The CDR3: CSASMVETQYF. The CDR3 DNA reads as TGCAGTGCTAGTATGGTGGAGACCCAGTACTTC.

The sample holds a few counts of this clonotype. The V gene is TRBV20-1, the J gene TRBJ1-6; the D is unclear. Germline assignment: CDR1 DFQATT and CDR2 SNEGSKA (reference sequence). This CDR3 region has 13 residues. Deletions cut 6 bases from V and 3 bases from J, with 9 bases between. The CDR3 is CSAARGYNSPLHF. The CDR3 coding sequence is TGCAGTGCCGCCCGGGGCTATAATTCACCCCTCCACTTT.

This clonotype was recorded at least ten times. The J gene is TRBJ2-7, the V gene TRBV20-1; D is unresolved. This CDR3 spans 13 amino acids. Germline V gene lookup returns CDR1 DFQATT and CDR2 SNEGSKA (reference sequence). V lost 2 bases and J 3 bases, leaving 11 bases between the germline ends. As DNA, the CDR3 is TGCAGTGCTAGACACCCTCGTAGCTACGAGCAGTACTTC. Amino acids: CSARHPRSYEQYF.

In nucleotides, the CDR3 is TGCAGTGCTGGGACCGGGACTAGTAGTCACGAGCAGTACTTC. Its translation is CSAGTGTSSHEQYF. V and J are TRBV20-1 and TRBJ2-7, with TRBD2 matching over 8 bases. The CDR3 runs to 14 residues. V shed 5 bases, J shed 5 bases, and the junction held 11 bases outside the gene matches. Germline V lookup: CDR1 DFQATT, CDR2 SNEGSKA (reference sequence).

The chain has TRBV29-1 and TRBJ2-1, with 11 bases matching TRBD2. CDR3 size: 15 residues. Germline V CDR1 and CDR2: SQVTM, ANQGSEA. The ends lost 7 bases at V and 6 bases at J; junction bases unmatched: 11. The CDR3 DNA sequence: TGCAGCGCCGAAGCTAGCGGGAGGCCCTTCAATGAGCAGTTCTTC. Translating gives CSAEASGRPFNEQFF.

This clonotype was seen a few times. V and J are TRBV6-6 and TRBJ1-2; D uncertain. Trimming cost V 8 bases and J 7 bases, with 23 bases left between them. Germline V CDR1 and CDR2: MNHNY, SVGAGI (reference sequence). CDR3 length equals 15 residues. This CDR3 is CASYGETNVLCGYTF. CDR3 in DNA: TGTGCCAGCTACGGAGAGACTAACGTTCTCTGTGGCTACACCTTC.

The chain recombines TRBV20-1 with TRBJ1-1, with D unresolved. V dropped 0 bases and J dropped 0 bases, with 11 bases sitting between them. This CDR3 is 15 amino acids long. From germline, CDR1 is DFQATT and CDR2 SNEGSKA (reference sequence). The DNA for the CDR3 is TGCAGTGCTAGAGAGCGAGGGTATTTGAACACTGAAGCTTTCTTT. Amino acids: CSARERGYLNTEAFF.

This chain connects TRBV30 to TRBJ2-3, with D uncertain. Trimming removed 2 bases from V and 1 base from J, with 10 bases in between. Germline loops: CDR1 GTSNPN, CDR2 SVGIG (reference sequence). CDR3 size: 14 residues. The CDR3 nucleotides are TGTGCCTGGAGTCCTGTAGGAGGCACAGATACGCAGTATTTT. Translation gives CAWSPVGGTDTQYF.

The chain joins TRBV4-2 to TRBJ2-3; 9 bases line up with TRBD2. Trimming took 0 bases from V and 1 from J; bases not matched to a gene: 8. The CDR3 length is 18 residues. CDR1 is LGHNA and CDR2 is YNFKEQ in the germline V gene. Here the CDR3 reads CASSQEEDGGRGTDTQYF. The CDR3 DNA sequence: TGTGCCAGCAGCCAAGAAGAGGATGGCGGGAGGGGCACAGATACGCAGTATTTT.